One sample yielded the 3 T cell receptor beta chains listed below, sequenced in a study of OX40 agonist ivuxolimab in advanced cancers. Produced via immunoSEQ multiplex PCR; TCRdb's table is partial and in-frame only. The table shows some 99,000 clones, with about 80% occurring only once. The source material was CD4+ or CD8+ T cells sorted from blood, sampled in a trial of the OX40 agonist ivuxolimab. The receptors come from an adult with an advanced solid tumor such as melanoma, head and neck, liver or kidney cancer.

This clone appeared once. The J gene is TRBJ1-5, the V gene TRBV6-5, with D possibly being TRBD1 (6 bases). The CDR3 contains 15 residues. From germline, CDR1 is MNHEY and CDR2 SVGAGI. Trimming pared 5 bases from V and 6 bases from J, leaving 17 bases between. CDR3 bases: TGTGCCAGCAGTCAGGGGACCCGGACTAGTCAGCCCCAGCATTTT. Amino acid sequence: CASSQGTRTSQPQHF.

V is TRBV28 and J is TRBJ2-7; 7 bases fit TRBD2. CDR3 length equals 16 residues. CDR1 is MDHEN and CDR2 is SYDVKM in the germline V gene. The trim removed 2 bases at V and 2 bases at J, leaving 9 bases unmatched. CDR3 DNA: TGTGCCAGCAGTTTAAGGCTAGCGGCGTTAACCTACGAGCAGTACTTC. Encoded protein: CASSLRLAALTYEQYF.

The chain is built from TRBV13 and TRBJ2-3; D tentatively fits TRBD1 or TRBD2 (6 bases each). The CDR3 covers 18 residues. Per germline, CDR1 PRHDT and CDR2 FYEKMQ (reference sequence). The V and J ends lost 2 bases and 0 bases respectively, with 18 bases between them. CDR3 sequence: CASSLRRGAGSSTDTQYF. Here the CDR3 DNA reads TGTGCCAGCAGCTTAAGGAGGGGGGCGGGATCAAGCACAGATACGCAGTATTTT.